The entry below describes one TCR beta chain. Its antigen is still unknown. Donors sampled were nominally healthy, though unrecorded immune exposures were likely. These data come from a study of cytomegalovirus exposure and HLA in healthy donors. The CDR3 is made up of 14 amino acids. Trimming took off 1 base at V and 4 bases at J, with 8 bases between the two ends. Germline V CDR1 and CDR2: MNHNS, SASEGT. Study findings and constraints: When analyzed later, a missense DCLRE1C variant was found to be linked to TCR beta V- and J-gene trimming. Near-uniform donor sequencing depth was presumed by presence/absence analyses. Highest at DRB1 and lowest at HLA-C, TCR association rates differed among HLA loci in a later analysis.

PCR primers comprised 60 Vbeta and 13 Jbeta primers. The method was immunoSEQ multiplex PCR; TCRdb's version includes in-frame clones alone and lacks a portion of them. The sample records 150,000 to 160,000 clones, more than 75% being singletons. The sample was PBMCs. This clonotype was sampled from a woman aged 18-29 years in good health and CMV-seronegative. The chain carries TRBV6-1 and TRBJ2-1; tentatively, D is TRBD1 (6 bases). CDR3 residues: CASSEGQAYNEQFF. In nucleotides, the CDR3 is TGTGCCAGCAGTGAAGGACAGGCTTACAATGAGCAGTTCTTC.